Below are 2 T cell receptor beta chains sequenced from a single sample in a study of low-dose radiotherapy and immunotherapy resistance in tumors. Primers used for first-strand cDNA, a TRAV- and TRBV-specific set, covered both alpha and beta chains. The authors ran about 21 PCR cycles to amplify TCRs with a constant-region primer and V-primer adapter. One entry per CDR3 protein results from TCRdb running MiXCR on the reads. This sample has approximately 89,000 distinct CDR3 sequences, with 15% to 20% found just once. Sample time point: before trial treatment. The material was PBMCs, obtained before treatment. Receptors were obtained from a male donor with prostate cancer.

This clonotype was picked up many times. The CDR3 DNA follows: TGTGCCAGCTCACCTGCGACAGGGGGTCTGAACACTGAAGCTTTCTTT. It yields the protein CASSPATGGLNTEAFF. The chain employs TRBV18 and TRBJ1-1, with TRBD1 matching over 9 bases. The CDR3 sequence is 16 residues long. The germline CDR1 and CDR2 sequences are KGHSH and LQKENI. J gave up 0 bases and V 3 bases, and 5 bases lay outside the gene matches.

Ten or more counts support this clonotype. The V call is TRBV7-2, the J call TRBJ1-4, with 7 bases aligning to TRBD1. Germline V lookup: CDR1 SGHTA, CDR2 FQGNSA. This CDR3 contains 15 residues. The trim removed 6 bases at V and 3 bases at J, leaving 7 bases unmatched. CDR3 amino acids: CASRRQGTANEKLFF. CDR3 sequence (DNA): TGTGCCAGCAGGAGACAGGGTACGGCTAATGAAAAACTGTTTTTT.